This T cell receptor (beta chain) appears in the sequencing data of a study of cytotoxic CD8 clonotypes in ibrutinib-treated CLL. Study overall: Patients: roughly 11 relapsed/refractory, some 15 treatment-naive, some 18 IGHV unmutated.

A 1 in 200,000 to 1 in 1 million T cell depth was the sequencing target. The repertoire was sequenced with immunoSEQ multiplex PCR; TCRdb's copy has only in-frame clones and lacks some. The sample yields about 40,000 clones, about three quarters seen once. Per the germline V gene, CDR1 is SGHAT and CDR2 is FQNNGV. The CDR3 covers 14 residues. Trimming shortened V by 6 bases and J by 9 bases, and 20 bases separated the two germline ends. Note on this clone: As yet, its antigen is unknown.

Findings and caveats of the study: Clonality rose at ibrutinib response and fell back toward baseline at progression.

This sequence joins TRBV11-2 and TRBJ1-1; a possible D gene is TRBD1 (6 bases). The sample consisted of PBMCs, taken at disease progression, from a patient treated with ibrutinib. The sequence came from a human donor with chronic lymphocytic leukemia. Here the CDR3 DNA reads TGTGCCAGCAGAGGGGACACCACGGCTGGCAAAGCTTTCTTT. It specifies CASRGDTTAGKAFF.